This T cell receptor (beta chain) was sequenced during a study of T cells after yellow fever vaccination. Production of TCR cDNA was by 5'RACE template switching, which also added a universal primer site and UMIs. MiXCR, applied by TCRdb to the 5' RACE reads, yields one record per CDR3 protein. The table has approximately 110,000 distinct CDR3 sequences, approximately 8.4% seen once. This clonotype was seen repeatedly, ten times or more. No antigen is known for it. Trimming at V came to 4 bases and at J to 2 bases, leaving 8 bases not matched to a gene. The CDR3 loop spans 15 amino acids. Per the germline V gene, CDR1 is MDHEN and CDR2 is SYDVKM. Overall study results and limits: The appearance of a small share of clonotypes in both CD4 and CD8 compartments was observed. It was the secondary response that reached its peak faster, day 5 versus 15, but it was weaker.

The TCR originated in a man aged 25-45 years who received the YFV17D yellow fever vaccine. The sequenced sample was CD8+ T cells sorted from PBMCs, obtained 45 days after the yellow fever booster vaccination. This sequence joins TRBV28 and TRBJ2-7, with TRBD1 matching over 7 bases. The CDR3: CASSSRDSRAYEQYF. The CDR3 DNA follows: TGTGCCAGCAGTTCCAGGGACAGCCGAGCCTACGAGCAGTACTTC.